This TCR beta chain was observed in a study of blood T cell repertoires in COVID-19. The overall study: Specimens from acute and convalescent COVID-19 originated in the United States, Italy and Spain.

Trimming pared 4 bases from V and 2 bases from J, leaving 10 bases between. The CDR3 is made up of 14 amino acids. Germline V gives CDR1 SGHRS, CDR2 YFSETQ. Authors' data handling: Estimated nucleated cell counts came from reference gene primer amplification. TCRdb keeps only in-frame clones here, not all; method: immunoSEQ multiplex PCR. Clone size and V and J calls were adopted from that table, with D and trimming inferred from the DNA. The repertoire includes around 84,000 clones, around 83% of them detected once, and roughly 36% sits in the top ten. Sequenced sample: peripheral blood. The receptor's source is a man of 80 years or more with active or convalescent COVID-19. The chain is built from TRBV5-1 and TRBJ2-1, with D possibly being TRBD1 (5 bases). CDR3 DNA: TGCGCCAGCAGCACGACAGCCACCTACAATGAGCAGTTCTTC. As protein: CASSTTATYNEQFF.